The rows below give T cell receptor beta chains drawn from one sample of a study of cytomegalovirus exposure and HLA in healthy donors. The assay was immunoSEQ multiplex PCR, and TCRdb's table has in-frame clones only and misses some. The sample contains about 200,000 clones, approximately 79% of which appear only once. Sequencing was carried out using PBMCs. The receptors originated from a man in his forties or fifties in good health and CMV-seronegative. CDR3s include the opening cysteine and the closing phenylalanine or tryptophan. The order of the fields is V gene, J gene, D gene, clone size, CDR3 DNA, CDR3 protein. The D gene is left open where the match is weak. Clone sizes are given selectively: once, few, many, or a class where the clone is expanded.

TRBV6-5,TRBJ2-7,TRBD2,.,TGTGCCAGCAGTTTCCTTAGCGGGGGGACGGACGAGCAGTACTTC,CASSFLSGGTDEQYF
TRBV19,TRBJ2-3,TRBD2,.,TGTGCCAGTAATCTAGCGGGAGGCACAGATACGCAGTATTTT,CASNLAGGTDTQYF
TRBV2,TRBJ2-2,TRBD1,.,TGTGCCAGCAGACCGGGACAGCTAGGGGAGCTGTTTTTT,CASRPGQLGELFF
TRBV27,TRBJ2-7,TRBD2,.,TGTGCCAGCAGTTTAAGCGGGAGATTCTACGAGCAGTACTTC,CASSLSGRFYEQYF
TRBV7-2,TRBJ1-1,TRBD1,.,TGTGCCAGCAGCTTAAGAGGACAGGTGAACACTGAAGCTTTCTTT,CASSLRGQVNTEAFF
TRBV28,TRBJ2-7,TRBD2,.,TGTGCCAGCAGACTATCCAGCGGGACTTTCGAGCAGTACTTC,CASRLSSGTFEQYF
TRBV10-3,TRBJ1-5,.,.,TGTGCCATCAGTGAGTGGGCAGGGGTGACTCAGCCCCAGCATTTT,CAISEWAGVTQPQHF
TRBV7-7,TRBJ2-1,TRBD1,.,TGTGCTAGCAGCACCCCGGGACAGGATACTTACAATGAGCAGTTCTTC,CASSTPGQDTYNEQFF
TRBV19,TRBJ2-2,TRBD1,.,TGTGCCAGTAGTACTTGGGGCCGGGACAGGAGGATCGACACCGGGGAGCTGTTTTTT,CASSTWGRDRRIDTGELFF
TRBV7-3,TRBJ2-3,TRBD1,.,TGTGCCAGCAGCCCCGACAGGGGGGCAGATACGCAGTATTTT,CASSPDRGADTQYF
TRBV4-1,TRBJ2-2,TRBD1,.,TGCGCCAGCAGCCTCCTCATTCCGGGACAGCAGAACACCGGGGAGCTGTTTTTT,CASSLLIPGQQNTGELFF
TRBV27,TRBJ1-5,TRBD1,.,TGTGCCAGCAGCCCTCGGGACAGGGGGCATAGCAATCAGCCCCAGCATTTT,CASSPRDRGHSNQPQHF
TRBV6-1,TRBJ2-7,TRBD2,few,TGTGCCAGCAGTGAAGGACTAGCGGGACCAATCTACGAGCAGTACTTC,CASSEGLAGPIYEQYF
TRBV21-1,TRBJ2-7,.,.,TGTGCCAGCGCACTTAGCTACGAGCAGTACTTC,CASALSYEQYF
TRBV7-6,TRBJ2-3,TRBD2,.,TGTGCCAGCAGAACCGGGACTAGCGGGAGTACAGATACGCAGTATTTT,CASRTGTSGSTDTQYF
TRBV6-1,TRBJ1-1,.,.,TGTGCCAGCAGTGAACAAGAGACAGGAAGGCTAAACACTGAAGCTTTCTTT,CASSEQETGRLNTEAFF
TRBV6-4,TRBJ1-6,TRBD1,few,TGTGCCAGCAGTGAACAGGGGGGTAATTCACCCCTCCACTTT,CASSEQGGNSPLHF
TRBV6-5,TRBJ2-7,TRBD1,.,TGTGCCAGCAGTTACGGCCAGGGGGCGAGTGAGCAGTACTTC,CASSYGQGASEQYF
TRBV7-9,TRBJ2-7,.,few,TGTGCCAGCAGCTGGCAGGGCTACGAGCAGTACTTC,CASSWQGYEQYF
TRBV7-9,TRBJ1-6,TRBD1,once,TGTGCCAGCAGCTTATCCGGGACAGATAATTCACCCCTCCACTTT,CASSLSGTDNSPLHF
TRBV12-5,TRBJ2-5,.,few,TGTGCTAGTGGTTTGGCCAGGGCTGAGACCCAGTACTTC,CASGLARAETQYF
TRBV7-9,TRBJ1-2,TRBD1,.,TGTGCCAGCAGCTCAGACAGGGGGCTCGGCTACACCTTC,CASSSDRGLGYTF
TRBV6-5,TRBJ2-2,TRBD1,.,TGTGCCAGCAGCCGCGACAGGGGGGGCACCGGGGAGCTGTTTTTT,CASSRDRGGTGELFF
TRBV6-6,TRBJ1-2,.,once,TGTGCCAGCAGCCCACGATTTTCAGGGGGCTACACCTTC,CASSPRFSGGYTF
TRBV19,TRBJ2-7,TRBD2,.,TGTGCCAGTAGTAAGGCTCGCGGGAGCCTCTACGAGCAGTACTTC,CASSKARGSLYEQYF
TRBV25-1,TRBJ1-2,TRBD1,.,TGTGCCAGCAGTGGAACAGGGGGGGAGGGTGGCTACACCTTC,CASSGTGGEGGYTF
TRBV5-1,TRBJ1-3,TRBD1,.,TGCGCCAGCAGCATACAGGGGCTCTCTGGAAACACCATATATTTT,CASSIQGLSGNTIYF
TRBV28,TRBJ1-4,TRBD1,few,TGTGCCAGCAGTGTACGACAGGGCGTTAATGAAAAACTGTTTTTT,CASSVRQGVNEKLFF
TRBV7-3,TRBJ2-3,.,.,TGTGCCAGCAGCTTAAACGGAGGGAACACAGATACGCAGTATTTT,CASSLNGGNTDTQYF
TRBV5-1,TRBJ2-7,TRBD2,.,TGCGCCAGCAGCTCATTAGCGGGGTCGGGCGAGCAGTACTTC,CASSSLAGSGEQYF
TRBV30,TRBJ1-1,TRBD1,.,TGTGCCTGGAATAGGGACAGGGGAAGTTTTGGGGACACTGAAGCTTTCTTT,CAWNRDRGSFGDTEAFF
TRBV6-5,TRBJ2-1,.,.,TGTGCCAGCGGGAGCGATTCCTACAATGAGCAGTTCTTC,CASGSDSYNEQFF
TRBV11-3,TRBJ2-7,TRBD2,.,TGTGCCAGCAGCTTAGGGCTAGCGGGAGTCCACGAGCAGTACTTC,CASSLGLAGVHEQYF
TRBV6-9,TRBJ2-1,TRBD2,once,TGTGCCAGCATGTTAGCGGGAGTTATCGGTGAGCAGTTCTTC,CASMLAGVIGEQFF
TRBV7-9,TRBJ2-7,.,once,TGTTCCAGCAGCCAAAACACGGGTTTTTCCTACGAGCAGTACTTC,CSSSQNTGFSYEQYF
TRBV6-1,TRBJ1-1,.,.,TGTGCCAGCAGTGCGACAGTCAACACTGAAGCTTTCTTT,CASSATVNTEAFF
TRBV9,TRBJ1-1,.,.,TGTGCCAGCAGCGCCCAGACGGGGAGTACTGAAGCTTTCTTT,CASSAQTGSTEAFF
TRBV10-3,TRBJ2-1,TRBD1,.,TGTGCCACCTGGACAGGGGAGGACAATGAGCAGTTCTTC,CATWTGEDNEQFF
TRBV2,TRBJ1-2,TRBD1,.,TGTGCCAGCAGTGGGGACAGGGAAGGCTACACCTTC,CASSGDREGYTF
TRBV7-2,TRBJ2-6,.,.,TGTGCCAGCAGTCCTCGGCCGCGGGCTGGGGCCAACGTCCTGACTTTC,CASSPRPRAGANVLTF
TRBV6-1,TRBJ1-4,.,.,TGTGCCAGCAGGCCCCGGGGGGCTAGTGAAAAACTGTTTTTT,CASRPRGASEKLFF
TRBV4-1,TRBJ2-3,TRBD2,once,TGCGCCAGCAGCCACGGACTAGCGGGACTCACAGATACGCAGTATTTT,CASSHGLAGLTDTQYF